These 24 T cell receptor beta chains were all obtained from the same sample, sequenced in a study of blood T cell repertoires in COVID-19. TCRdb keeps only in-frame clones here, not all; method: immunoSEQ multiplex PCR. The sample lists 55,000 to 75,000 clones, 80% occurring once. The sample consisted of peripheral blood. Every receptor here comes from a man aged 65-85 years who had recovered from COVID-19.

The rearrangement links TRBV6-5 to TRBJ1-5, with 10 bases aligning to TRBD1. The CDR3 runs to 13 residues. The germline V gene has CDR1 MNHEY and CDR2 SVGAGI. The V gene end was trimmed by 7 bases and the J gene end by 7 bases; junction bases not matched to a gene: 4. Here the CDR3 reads CASTRDRGQPQHF. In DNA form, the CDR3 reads TGTGCCAGCACCCGGGACAGGGGACAGCCCCAGCATTTT.

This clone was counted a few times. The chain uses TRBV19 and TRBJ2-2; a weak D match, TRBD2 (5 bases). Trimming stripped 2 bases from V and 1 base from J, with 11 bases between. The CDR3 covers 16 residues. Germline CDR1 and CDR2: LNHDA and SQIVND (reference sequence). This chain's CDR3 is CASSIRTGKNTGELFF. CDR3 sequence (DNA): TGTGCCAGTAGTATACGAACGGGGAAGAACACCGGGGAGCTGTTTTTT.

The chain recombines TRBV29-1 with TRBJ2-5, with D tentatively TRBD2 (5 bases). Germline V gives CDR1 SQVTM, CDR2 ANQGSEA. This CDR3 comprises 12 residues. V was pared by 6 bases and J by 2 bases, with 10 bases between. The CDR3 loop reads CSVRAEQETQYF. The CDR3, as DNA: TGCAGCGTCCGAGCGGAACAAGAGACCCAGTACTTC. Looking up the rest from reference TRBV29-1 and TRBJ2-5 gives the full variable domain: SAVISQKPSRDICQRGTSLTIQCQVDSQVTMMFWYRQQPGQSLTLIATANQGSEATYESGFVIDKFPISRPNLTFSTLTVSNMSPEDSSIYLCSVRAEQETQYFGPGTRLLVL.

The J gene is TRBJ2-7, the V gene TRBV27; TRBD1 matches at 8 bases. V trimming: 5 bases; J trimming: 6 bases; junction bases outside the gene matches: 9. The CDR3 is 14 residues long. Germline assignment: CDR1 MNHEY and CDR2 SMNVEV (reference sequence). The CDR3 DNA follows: TGTGCCAGCAGTCCCGGGACAGGCCTTGTCGAGCAGTACTTC. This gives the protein CASSPGTGLVEQYF.

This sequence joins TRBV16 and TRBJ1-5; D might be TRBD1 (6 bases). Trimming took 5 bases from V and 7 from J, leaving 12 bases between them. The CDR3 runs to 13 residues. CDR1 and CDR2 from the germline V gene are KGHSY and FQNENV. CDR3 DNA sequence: TGTGCCAGCAGCACAGGGTCCGGGCAGCCCCAGCATTTT. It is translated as CASSTGSGQPQHF.

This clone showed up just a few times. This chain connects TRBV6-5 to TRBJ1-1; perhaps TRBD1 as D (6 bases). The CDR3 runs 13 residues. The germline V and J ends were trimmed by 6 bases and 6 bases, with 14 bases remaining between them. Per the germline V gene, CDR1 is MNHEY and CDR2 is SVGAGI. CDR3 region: CASSIGQIAEAFF. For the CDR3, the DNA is TGTGCCAGCAGCATTGGACAGATTGCTGAAGCTTTCTTT.

This CDR3 is CASRRTGSSYNEQFF. DNA of the CDR3: TGTGCCAGCCGAAGGACTGGTAGCTCCTACAATGAGCAGTTCTTC. The rearrangement joins TRBV6-5 to TRBJ2-1; D may be TRBD2 (5 bases). The CDR3 is made up of 15 amino acids. Germline CDR1 reads MNHEY; CDR2 reads SVGAGI. V lost 8 bases and J lost 0, with 14 bases in between.

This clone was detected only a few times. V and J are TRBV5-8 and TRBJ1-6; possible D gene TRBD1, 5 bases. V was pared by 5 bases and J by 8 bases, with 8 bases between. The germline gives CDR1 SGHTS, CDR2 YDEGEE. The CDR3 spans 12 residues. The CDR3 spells CASSLRDSPLHF. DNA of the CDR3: TGTGCCAGCAGTCTCAGGGATTCACCCCTCCACTTT.

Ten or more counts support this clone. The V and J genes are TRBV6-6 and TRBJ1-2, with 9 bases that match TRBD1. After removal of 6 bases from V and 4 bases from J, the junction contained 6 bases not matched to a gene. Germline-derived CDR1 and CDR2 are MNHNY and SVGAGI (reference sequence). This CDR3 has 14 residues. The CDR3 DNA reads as TGTGCCAGCAGAAAACAGGGGGCTGTCTATGGCTACACCTTC. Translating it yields CASRKQGAVYGYTF.

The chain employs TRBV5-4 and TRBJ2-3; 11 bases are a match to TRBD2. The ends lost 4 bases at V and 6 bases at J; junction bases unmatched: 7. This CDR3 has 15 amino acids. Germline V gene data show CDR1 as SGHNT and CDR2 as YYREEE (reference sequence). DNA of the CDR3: TGTGCCAGCAGCCGTTCAACTAGCGGGGGTGATACGCAGTATTTT. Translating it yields CASSRSTSGGDTQYF.

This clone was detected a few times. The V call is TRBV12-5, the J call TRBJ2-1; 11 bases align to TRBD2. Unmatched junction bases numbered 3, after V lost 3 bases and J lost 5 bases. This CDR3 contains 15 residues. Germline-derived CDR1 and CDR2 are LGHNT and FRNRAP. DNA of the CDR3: TGTGCTAGTGGTTTTGGACTAGCGGGTAACAATGAGCAGTTCTTC. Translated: CASGFGLAGNNEQFF.

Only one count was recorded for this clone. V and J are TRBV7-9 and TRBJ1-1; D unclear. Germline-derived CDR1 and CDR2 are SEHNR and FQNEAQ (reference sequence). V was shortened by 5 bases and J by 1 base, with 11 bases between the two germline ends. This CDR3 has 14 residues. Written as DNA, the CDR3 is TGTGCCAGCAGCAGAACGTCGGGGAACACTGAAGCTTTCTTT. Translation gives CASSRTSGNTEAFF.

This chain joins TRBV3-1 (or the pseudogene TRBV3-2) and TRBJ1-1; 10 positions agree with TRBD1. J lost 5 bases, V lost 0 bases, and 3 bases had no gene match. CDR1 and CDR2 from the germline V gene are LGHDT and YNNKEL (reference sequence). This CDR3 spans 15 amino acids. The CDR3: CASSQEGQGRTEAFF. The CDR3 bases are TGTGCCAGCAGCCAAGAGGGACAGGGGAGAACTGAAGCTTTCTTT.

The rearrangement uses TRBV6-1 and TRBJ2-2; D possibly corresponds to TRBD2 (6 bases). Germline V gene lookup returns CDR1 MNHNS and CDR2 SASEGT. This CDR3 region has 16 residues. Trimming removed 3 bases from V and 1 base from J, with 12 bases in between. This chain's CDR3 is CASSDGGVRNTGELFF. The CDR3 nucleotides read TGTGCCAGCAGTGACGGAGGGGTGAGGAACACCGGGGAGCTGTTTTTT.

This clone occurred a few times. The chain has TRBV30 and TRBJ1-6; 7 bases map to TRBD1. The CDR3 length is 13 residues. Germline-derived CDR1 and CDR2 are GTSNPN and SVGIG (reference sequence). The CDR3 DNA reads TGTGCTCGGGACAGTGGAACCTATTCACCCCTCCACTTT. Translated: CARDSGTYSPLHF.

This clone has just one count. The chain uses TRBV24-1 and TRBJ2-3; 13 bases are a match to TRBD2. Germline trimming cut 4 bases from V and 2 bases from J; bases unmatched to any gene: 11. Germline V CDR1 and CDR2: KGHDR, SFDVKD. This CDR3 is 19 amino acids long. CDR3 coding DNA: TGTGCCACCAGTGACCCCTTCACAGGGACTAGCGGGACCACAGATACGCAGTATTTT. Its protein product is CATSDPFTGTSGTTDTQYF.

The CDR3 spells CASSRGMNTEAFF. The DNA of the CDR3 is TGTGCCAGCAGCAGGGGTATGAACACTGAAGCTTTCTTT. V is TRBV7-3 and J is TRBJ1-1, with D maybe TRBD1 (5 bases). There are 13 residues in the CDR3. CDR1 and CDR2 from the germline V gene are SGHTA and FQGTGA. Trimming cost V 5 bases and J 0 bases, with 7 bases left between them.

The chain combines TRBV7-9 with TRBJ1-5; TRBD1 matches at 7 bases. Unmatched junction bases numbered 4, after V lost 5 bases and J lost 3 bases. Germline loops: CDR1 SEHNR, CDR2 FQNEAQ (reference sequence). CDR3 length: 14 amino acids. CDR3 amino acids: CASSLGTVNQPQHF. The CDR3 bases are TGTGCCAGCAGCCTTGGGACAGTCAATCAGCCCCAGCATTTT.

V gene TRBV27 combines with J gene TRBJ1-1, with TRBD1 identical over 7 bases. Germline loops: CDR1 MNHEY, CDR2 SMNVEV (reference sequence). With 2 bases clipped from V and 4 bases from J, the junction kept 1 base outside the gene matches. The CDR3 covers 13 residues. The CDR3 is CASSLNRGTEAFF. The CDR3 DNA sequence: TGTGCCAGCAGTTTAAACAGGGGCACTGAAGCTTTCTTT.

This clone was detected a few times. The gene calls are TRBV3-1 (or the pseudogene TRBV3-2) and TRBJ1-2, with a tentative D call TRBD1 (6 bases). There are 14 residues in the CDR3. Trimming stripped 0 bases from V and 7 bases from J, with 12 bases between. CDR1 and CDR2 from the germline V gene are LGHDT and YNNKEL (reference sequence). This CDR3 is CASSQDARGSGYTF. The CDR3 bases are TGTGCCAGCAGCCAAGATGCCAGGGGAAGTGGCTACACCTTC.

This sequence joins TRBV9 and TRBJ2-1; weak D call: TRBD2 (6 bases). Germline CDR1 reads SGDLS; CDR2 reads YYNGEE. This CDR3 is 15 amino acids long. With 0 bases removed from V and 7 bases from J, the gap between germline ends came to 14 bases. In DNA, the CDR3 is TGTGCCAGCAGCGTAGGGAGGGCGCGGGTGAATGAGCAGTTCTTC. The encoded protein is CASSVGRARVNEQFF.

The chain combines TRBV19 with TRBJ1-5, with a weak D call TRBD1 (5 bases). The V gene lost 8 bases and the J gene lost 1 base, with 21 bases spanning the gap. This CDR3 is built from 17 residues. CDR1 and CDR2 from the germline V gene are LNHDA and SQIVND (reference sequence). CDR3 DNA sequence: TGTGCCAGTCAACCCTGGGCAGGGAGGACGAGCAATCAGCCCCAGCATTTT. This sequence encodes CASQPWAGRTSNQPQHF.

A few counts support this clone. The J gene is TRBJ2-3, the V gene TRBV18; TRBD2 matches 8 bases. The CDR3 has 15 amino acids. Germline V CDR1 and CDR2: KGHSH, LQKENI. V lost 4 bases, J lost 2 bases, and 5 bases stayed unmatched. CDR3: CASSRGTRTTDTQYF. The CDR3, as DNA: TGTGCCAGCTCACGAGGGACTAGAACCACAGATACGCAGTATTTT.

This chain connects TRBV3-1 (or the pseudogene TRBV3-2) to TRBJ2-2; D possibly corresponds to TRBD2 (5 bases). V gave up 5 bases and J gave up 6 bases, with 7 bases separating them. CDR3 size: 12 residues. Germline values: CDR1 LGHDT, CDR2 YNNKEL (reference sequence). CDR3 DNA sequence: TGTGCCAGCAGCAAGAGGGCCGGGGAGCTGTTTTTT. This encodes CASSKRAGELFF.